One and the same sample provided the 5 T cell receptor beta chains below, sequenced in a study of PD-1 blockade in classical Hodgkin lymphoma (dated by TCRdb to about 2020). The time point label, as the study defines it: cycle 1 day 1 (C1D1), immediately before nivolumab initiation. Every trial patient had relapsed following autologous stem cell transplantation, and prior brentuximab vedotin exposure was what differed among cohorts A, B and C. The library was prepared using the immunoSEQ multiplex PCR assay. TCRdb took over this immuneACCESS table, retaining in-frame rearrangements with V and J assigned. Such tables are incomplete; in checked studies, under half of the missing clones stem from an unresolved V gene, and the remainder is unexplained. This sample has about 14,000 clones in its table, and more than 65% of those were observed once. Clones ranked in the top ten supply less than 25% of the sample.

Sample: peripheral blood mononuclear cells (PBMCs), taken at baseline. Source of these receptors: a human donor with classical Hodgkin lymphoma.

The chain uses TRBV6-5 and TRBJ2-5, with D hard to call. Deletions cut 3 bases from V and 2 bases from J, with 7 bases between. The CDR3 extends over 13 amino acids. Germline loops: CDR1 MNHEY, CDR2 SVGAGI. The CDR3 loop reads CASSYKEQETQYF. Written as DNA, the CDR3 is TGTGCCAGCAGTTATAAGGAACAAGAGACCCAGTACTTC.

The J gene is TRBJ2-7, the V gene TRBV6-1; D is possibly TRBD2 (6 bases). The CDR3 runs 15 residues. V was shortened by 6 bases and J by 1 base, with 16 bases between the two germline ends. The V gene's germline CDR1 is MNHNS and CDR2 SASEGT. CDR3 amino acids: CASSRPGTGSYEQYF. Here the CDR3 DNA reads TGTGCCAGCAGCAGGCCGGGGACTGGTTCCTACGAGCAGTACTTC.

This clone was observed a single time. The chain recombines TRBV5-1 with TRBJ2-7; maybe TRBD2 (6 bases). CDR1 and CDR2 from the germline V gene are SGHRS and YFSETQ. V was clipped by 3 bases and J by 1 base, with 17 bases between them. The CDR3 loop spans 16 amino acids. The CDR3 DNA reads TGCGCCAGCAGCTCCCGACCCGAAGGGACTTCCTACGAGCAGTACTTC. This encodes CASSSRPEGTSYEQYF.

This clone was picked up a small number of times. The V and J genes are TRBV5-1 and TRBJ1-3; no definite D call. V lost 1 base and J 0 bases, leaving 8 bases between the germline ends. The CDR3 length is 15 residues. Germline CDR1 and CDR2: SGHRS and YFSETQ. The CDR3 loop is CASSLSDSSGNTIYF. Written as DNA, the CDR3 is TGCGCCAGCAGCTTGTCCGATAGCTCTGGAAACACCATATATTTT.

V and J are TRBV18 and TRBJ2-3, with D maybe TRBD2 (6 bases). The V end was cut by 5 bases, the J end by 6 bases, with 15 bases between. Germline CDR1 and CDR2: KGHSH and LQKENI. The CDR3 runs to 14 residues. CDR3 region: CASSALRGGDTQYF. The CDR3 nucleotides are TGTGCCAGCTCAGCACTGCGGGGAGGCGATACGCAGTATTTT. Drawing the rest from reference TRBV18 and TRBJ2-3, the complete variable domain is NAGVMQNPRHLVRRRGQEARLRCSPMKGHSHVYWYRQLPEEGLKFMVYLQKENIIDESGMPKERFSAEFPKEGPSILRIQQVVRGDSAAYFCASSALRGGDTQYFGPGTRLTVL.